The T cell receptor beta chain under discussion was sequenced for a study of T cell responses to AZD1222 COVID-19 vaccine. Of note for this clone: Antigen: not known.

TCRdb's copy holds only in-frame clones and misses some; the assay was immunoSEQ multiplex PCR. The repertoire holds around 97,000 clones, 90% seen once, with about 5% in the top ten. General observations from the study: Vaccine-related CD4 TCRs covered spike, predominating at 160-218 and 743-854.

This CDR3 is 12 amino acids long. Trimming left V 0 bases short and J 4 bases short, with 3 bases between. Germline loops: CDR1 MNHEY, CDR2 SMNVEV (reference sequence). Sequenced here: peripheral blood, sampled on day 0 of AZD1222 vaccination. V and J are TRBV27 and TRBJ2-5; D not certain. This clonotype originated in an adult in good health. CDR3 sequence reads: CASSLSGETQYF. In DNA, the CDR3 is TGTGCCAGCAGTTTATCGGGAGAGACCCAGTACTTC.